A single sample is the source of the 32 T cell receptor beta chains below, sequenced in a study of blood T cell repertoires in COVID-19. Profiling relied on immunoSEQ multiplex PCR, and the TCRdb table lists in-frame clones only, not all of them. Of a few hundred thousand clones detected, roughly 86% appear once; the ten largest clones hold approximately 10%. Sequenced: PBMCs or T cells enriched from blood (not recorded which). The receptors were gathered from a man in his late teens or twenties with acute COVID-19.

The CDR3 nucleotides read TGTGCCAGCAGATGGGTAGGGGGACGGGACACTGAAGCTTTCTTT. Its translation is CASRWVGGRDTEAFF. The chain recombines TRBV19 with TRBJ1-1; a weak D match, TRBD1 (6 bases). Germline V lookup: CDR1 LNHDA, CDR2 SQIVND (reference sequence). This CDR3 spans 15 amino acids. V was trimmed by 9 bases and J by 3 bases, leaving 20 bases between them.

Of note for this clone: Other DNA variants within this sample encode the same CDR3. The chain carries TRBV27 and TRBJ2-7; 7 bases agree with TRBD1. Looked up from germline, CDR1 is MNHEY and CDR2 is SMNVEV (reference sequence). CDR3 length equals 14 residues. J gave up 0 bases and V 6 bases, and 5 bases lay outside the gene matches. The CDR3 is CASSLTGSSYEQYF. CDR3 in DNA: TGTGCCAGCAGCCTGACAGGGTCCTCCTACGAGCAGTACTTC.

The V call is TRBV28, the J call TRBJ1-2, with a weak D call TRBD1 (5 bases). This CDR3 region has 14 residues. Germline assignment: CDR1 MDHEN and CDR2 SYDVKM. V lost 5 bases and J 8 bases, leaving 18 bases between the germline ends. The CDR3 nucleotides are TGTGCCAGCAGTGTCGACCAGGGAATTTCAGGCTACACCTTC. It translates to CASSVDQGISGYTF.

The rearrangement joins TRBV6-5 to TRBJ2-7, with TRBD2 matching 10 bases. Germline V lookup: CDR1 MNHEY, CDR2 SVGAGI. This CDR3 is built from 14 residues. V lost 6 bases and J lost 1; bases outside the gene matches: 3. The CDR3 region is CASRGLAESYEQYF. The CDR3 DNA reads as TGTGCCAGCAGAGGACTAGCGGAGTCCTACGAGCAGTACTTC.

The rearrangement uses TRBV7-9 and TRBJ2-5; a possible D gene is TRBD1 (6 bases). Germline values: CDR1 SEHNR, CDR2 FQNEAQ (reference sequence). The length of the CDR3 is 14 residues. Trimming took off 4 bases at V and 5 bases at J, with 14 bases between the two ends. CDR3: CASSSATGYETQYF. The CDR3 DNA reads TGTGCCAGCAGCTCTGCAACAGGGTATGAGACCCAGTACTTC.

This chain uses TRBV29-1 with TRBJ2-3; perhaps TRBD1 as D (6 bases). V was cut by 7 bases and J by 4 bases, with 12 bases left in between. Germline V gene data show CDR1 as SQVTM and CDR2 as ANQGSEA. This CDR3 is built from 12 residues. The CDR3 sequence: CSATRQADTQYF. Here the CDR3 DNA reads TGCAGCGCCACAAGACAGGCAGATACGCAGTATTTT.

The chain joins TRBV5-4 to TRBJ2-5, with a possible D match to TRBD2 (6 bases). Trimming stripped 2 bases from V and 5 bases from J, with 16 bases between. Per the germline V gene, CDR1 is SGHNT and CDR2 is YYREEE (reference sequence). The CDR3 length is 15 residues. The CDR3 sequence is CASSFGAKGRETQYF. DNA of the CDR3: TGTGCCAGCAGCTTCGGGGCTAAGGGGAGGGAGACCCAGTACTTC.

The chain uses TRBV3-1 (or the pseudogene TRBV3-2) and TRBJ2-1, with TRBD2 identical over 13 bases. The junction had 15 bases not matched to a gene; V was cut back by 0 bases and J by 7 bases. CDR3 size: 20 residues. Looked up from germline, CDR1 is LGHDT and CDR2 is YNNKEL (reference sequence). CDR3 nucleotide sequence: TGTGCCAGCAGCCAAGAAACACCGCCTCCGCGGACTAGCGGGAGTAATGAGCAGTTCTTC. It is translated as CASSQETPPPRTSGSNEQFF.

The rearrangement joins TRBV6-5 to TRBJ1-1; D remains unclear. Trimming left V 0 bases short and J 1 base short, with 6 bases between. Germline CDR1 is MNHEY and CDR2 is SVGAGI. The CDR3 length is 14 residues. The chain's CDR3 is CASSYSRGNTEAFF. CDR3 nucleotides: TGTGCCAGCAGTTACTCGAGAGGGAACACTGAAGCTTTCTTT.

V gene TRBV3-1 (or the pseudogene TRBV3-2) combines with J gene TRBJ2-5, with D maybe TRBD2 (5 bases). Deletions cut 4 bases from V and 4 bases from J, with 22 bases between. Per the germline V gene, CDR1 is LGHDT and CDR2 is YNNKEL (reference sequence). The CDR3 runs 17 residues. The CDR3 region is CASSPFGLEGRGETQYF. The CDR3 nucleotides are TGTGCCAGCAGCCCCTTTGGGTTAGAGGGAAGAGGAGAGACCCAGTACTTC.

The gene calls are TRBV4-1 and TRBJ2-1; 8 bases line up with TRBD1. CDR3 length: 17 amino acids. Germline values: CDR1 MGHRA, CDR2 YSYEKL. V lost 3 bases and J lost 5; bases outside the gene matches: 12. CDR3 DNA: TGCGCCAGCAGCCAGACTCCCGGGACAGGTGGAAACAATGAGCAGTTCTTC. Translating it yields CASSQTPGTGGNNEQFF.

The chain recombines TRBV6-5 with TRBJ2-7, with a tentative D call TRBD1 (5 bases). Germline V CDR1 and CDR2: MNHEY, SVGAGI. The CDR3 contains 15 residues. V was clipped by 7 bases and J by 3 bases, with 19 bases between them. This chain's CDR3 is CASIHQDRGYYEQYF. The CDR3 bases are TGTGCCAGCATCCATCAGGATAGGGGCTACTACGAGCAGTACTTC.

This sequence joins TRBV13 and TRBJ2-3, with 15 nucleotides matching TRBD2. This CDR3 has 17 residues. With V trimmed by 4 bases and J by 3 bases, 5 bases remained unmatched. Germline lookup yields CDR1 PRHDT and CDR2 FYEKMQ (reference sequence). CDR3 sequence (DNA): TGTGCCAGCAGCTCCAGGACTAGCGGGAGGGAAACAGATACGCAGTATTTT. This encodes CASSSRTSGRETDTQYF.

The chain has TRBV2 and TRBJ2-2; 7 bases are a match to TRBD2. CDR3 size: 16 residues. Germline CDR1 is SNHLY and CDR2 is FYNNEI. V was pared by 3 bases and J by 2 bases, with 6 bases of the junction left unmatched. CDR3 sequence: CASSDLGLQNTGELFF. CDR3 coding DNA: TGTGCCAGCAGTGATTTGGGACTACAAAACACCGGGGAGCTGTTTTTT.

The CDR3, as DNA: TGTGCCAGCAGTCCCTCCGGGGTTCAGCCCCAGCATTTT. Protein sequence: CASSPSGVQPQHF. The chain uses TRBV12-3 or TRBV12-4 and TRBJ1-5; no firm D call. The CDR3 runs 13 residues. V was clipped by 5 bases and J by 6 bases, with 11 bases between them.

The V and J genes are TRBV28 and TRBJ1-2; the match to TRBD1 covers 9 bases. Trimming cost V 5 bases and J 3 bases; bases outside gene matches: 13. CDR1 is MDHEN, CDR2 SYDVKM, per germline. CDR3 length equals 17 residues. CDR3 DNA: TGTGCCAGCAGTCAACCGGGACAGGGAAGTGTCGACTATGGCTACACCTTC. Translating gives CASSQPGQGSVDYGYTF.

V and J are TRBV9 and TRBJ2-7, with 10 bases matching TRBD2. Trimming at V came to 1 base and at J to 6 bases, leaving 4 bases not matched to a gene. In germline, CDR1 is SGDLS, CDR2 YYNGEE. The CDR3 has 14 residues. In DNA form, the CDR3 reads TGTGCCAGCAGCGTATACAGCGGGAGGGGCGAGCAGTACTTC. Translated: CASSVYSGRGEQYF.

The chain combines TRBV6-5 with TRBJ1-1, with D hard to call. The CDR3 covers 14 residues. Trimming removed 7 bases from V and 6 bases from J, with 18 bases in between. Germline CDR1 is MNHEY and CDR2 is SVGAGI. The CDR3 DNA follows: TGTGCCAGCACCCGCGGTGGGAGGGCGGCTGAAGCTTTCTTT. Its translation is CASTRGGRAAEAFF.

The CDR3 region is CASSYEEWTGELFF. In DNA form, the CDR3 reads TGTGCCAGCAGCTATGAGGAGTGGACCGGGGAGCTGTTTTTT. The chain is built from TRBV7-9 and TRBJ2-2; D not resolved. Looked up from germline, CDR1 is SEHNR and CDR2 is FQNEAQ (reference sequence). Trimming removed 4 bases from V and 5 bases from J, with 11 bases in between. The CDR3 loop spans 14 amino acids.

The CDR3 nucleotides are TGCGCCAGCAGCTTGGACCCAGGGGGGACCTACGAGCAGTACTTC. Translation gives CASSLDPGGTYEQYF. The chain recombines TRBV5-1 with TRBJ2-7; TRBD1 is a possible D gene (7 bases). The CDR3 runs 15 residues. V lost 0 bases, J lost 2 bases, and 12 bases lay in between. CDR1 is SGHRS and CDR2 is YFSETQ in the germline V gene. Combining the CDR3 with reference TRBV5-1 and TRBJ2-7 gives the whole variable domain KAGVTQTPRYLIKTRGQQVTLSCSPISGHRSVSWYQQTPGQGLQFLFEYFSETQRNKGNFPGRFSGRQFSNSRSEMNVSTLELGDSALYLCASSLDPGGTYEQYFGPGTRLTVT.

The V call is TRBV11-3, the J call TRBJ2-1, with D tentatively TRBD2 (6 bases). Germline CDR1 and CDR2: SGHNT and YENEEA. V gave up 3 bases and J gave up 7 bases, with 13 bases separating them. The CDR3 loop spans 14 amino acids. CDR3 nucleotides: TGTGCCAGCAGCTTGCGAGGGAGGAATAATGAGCAGTTCTTC. Residues: CASSLRGRNNEQFF.

The gene calls are TRBV7-9 and TRBJ2-5; the D gene is possibly TRBD1 (6 bases). The CDR3 is made up of 15 amino acids. Germline V CDR1 and CDR2: SEHNR, FQNEAQ (reference sequence). V lost 2 bases and J 2 bases, leaving 12 bases between the germline ends. Here the CDR3 DNA reads TGTGCCAGCAGCTTACCCGAGACAGGACAAGAGACCCAGTACTTC. This translates into CASSLPETGQETQYF.

The rearrangement uses TRBV9 and TRBJ2-2, with 9 bases aligning to TRBD2. Germline CDR1 and CDR2: SGDLS and YYNGEE. The length of the CDR3 is 18 residues. The V gene end was trimmed by 7 bases and the J gene end by 5 bases; junction bases not matched to a gene: 18. The CDR3 spells CASPPEAGGVERTGELFF. CDR3 DNA: TGTGCCAGCCCCCCGGAAGCGGGAGGTGTTGAGAGAACCGGGGAGCTGTTTTTT.

The chain is built from TRBV7-9 and TRBJ1-1; D unresolved. Per the germline V gene, CDR1 is SEHNR and CDR2 is FQNEAQ (reference sequence). The CDR3 length is 14 residues. V dropped 0 bases and J dropped 5 bases, with 10 bases sitting between them. The CDR3 nucleotides are TGTGCCAGCAGCTTAGCGGAGGGATTAACTGAAGCTTTCTTT. Translated: CASSLAEGLTEAFF.

CDR3 in DNA: TGTGCCAGCAGTGAAAGACAGGGGGGGTACGAGCAGTACTTC. Amino acids: CASSERQGGYEQYF. The rearrangement links TRBV6-1 to TRBJ2-7; 9 bases line up with TRBD1. Germline V CDR1 and CDR2: MNHNS, SASEGT. With V trimmed by 2 bases and J by 4 bases, 3 bases remained unmatched. CDR3 length equals 14 residues.

The rearrangement joins TRBV4-3 to TRBJ1-1, with D possibly TRBD1 on 6 matching bases. The V gene lost 0 bases and the J gene lost 10 bases, with 15 bases spanning the gap. The germline V gene encodes CDR1 LGHNA and CDR2 YSLEER. The CDR3 length is 14 residues. The CDR3 region has the DNA TGCGCCAGCAGCCAAGATATTACAGGGCTGGCAGCTTTCTTT. Translating it yields CASSQDITGLAAFF.

This clone has just one count. Here the CDR3 DNA reads TGTGCCAGCAGCTTAACGATAGACAGGGACGAAAAACTGTTTTTT. This gives the protein CASSLTIDRDEKLFF. V gene TRBV11-1 combines with J gene TRBJ1-4, with 7 bases identical to TRBD1. Per germline, CDR1 SGHAT and CDR2 FQDESV (reference sequence). V lost 2 bases, J lost 8 bases, and 8 bases stayed unmatched. The CDR3 has 15 residues.

V and J are TRBV5-1 and TRBJ2-6; 8 bases match TRBD2. With V trimmed by 5 bases and J by 2 bases, 12 bases remained unmatched. This CDR3 spans 18 amino acids. Germline CDR1 is SGHRS and CDR2 is YFSETQ. The CDR3 here is CASSPGRGGPPGANVLTF. The CDR3 DNA reads TGCGCCAGCAGTCCCGGACGGGGGGGTCCCCCTGGGGCCAACGTCCTGACTTTC.

This chain joins TRBV6-4 and TRBJ2-3; 11 positions agree with TRBD2. Germline V gives CDR1 MRHNA, CDR2 SNTAGT. With V trimmed by 0 bases and J by 4 bases, 3 bases remained unmatched. The CDR3 consists of 16 residues. CDR3 nucleotide sequence: TGTGCCAGCAGTGACTCTGTAGCGGGAGGGCCAGATACGCAGTATTTT. Translation: CASSDSVAGGPDTQYF.

The chain has TRBV5-8 and TRBJ2-5; 10 positions agree with TRBD1. Germline V gene data show CDR1 as SGHTS and CDR2 as YDEGEE. V lost 0 bases, J lost 4 bases, and 3 bases stayed unmatched. This CDR3 is 15 amino acids long. Here the CDR3 DNA reads TGTGCCAGCAGCTTGGGACAGGGGGCGAGAGAGACCCAGTACTTC. This translates into CASSLGQGARETQYF.

The chain is built from TRBV27 and TRBJ1-6; 7 nucleotides agree with TRBD1. V lost 4 bases and J lost 13; bases outside the gene matches: 10. CDR1 is MNHEY, CDR2 SMNVEV, per germline (reference sequence). The CDR3 has 14 residues. CDR3: CASSSRQGGGPLHF. As DNA, the CDR3 is TGTGCCAGCAGTTCCCGACAGGGCGGTGGGCCCCTCCACTTT.

This chain joins TRBV19 and TRBJ1-6; TRBD1 agrees at 9 bases. CDR1 and CDR2 (germline): LNHDA, SQIVND (reference sequence). The CDR3 contains 15 residues. V lost 4 bases and J lost 14; bases outside the gene matches: 12. The CDR3 reads CASSTDPGQGPTLHF. CDR3 bases: TGTGCCAGTAGTACGGATCCGGGACAGGGACCCACCCTCCACTTT.